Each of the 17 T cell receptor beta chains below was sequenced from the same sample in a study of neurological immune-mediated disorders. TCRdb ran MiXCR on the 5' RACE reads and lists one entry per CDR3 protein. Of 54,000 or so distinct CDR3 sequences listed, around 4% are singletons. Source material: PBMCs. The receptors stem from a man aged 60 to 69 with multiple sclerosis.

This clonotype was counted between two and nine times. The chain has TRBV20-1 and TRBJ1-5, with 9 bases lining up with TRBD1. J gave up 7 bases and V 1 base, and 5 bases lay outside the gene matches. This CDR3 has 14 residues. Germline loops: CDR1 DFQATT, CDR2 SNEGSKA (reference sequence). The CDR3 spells CSARGDRVRQPQHF. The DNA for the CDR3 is TGCAGTGCTAGAGGGGACAGGGTCCGACAGCCCCAGCATTTT.

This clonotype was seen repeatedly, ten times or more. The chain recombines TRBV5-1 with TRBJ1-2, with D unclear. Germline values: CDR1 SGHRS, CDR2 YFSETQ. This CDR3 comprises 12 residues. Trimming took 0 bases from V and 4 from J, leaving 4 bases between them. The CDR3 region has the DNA TGCGCCAGCAGCTTGGGTATCTATGGCTACACCTTC. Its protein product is CASSLGIYGYTF.

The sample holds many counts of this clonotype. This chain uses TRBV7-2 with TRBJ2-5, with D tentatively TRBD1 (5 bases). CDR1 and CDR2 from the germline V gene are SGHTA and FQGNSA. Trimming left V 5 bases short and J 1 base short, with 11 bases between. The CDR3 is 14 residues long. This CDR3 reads CASSPSQVQETQYF. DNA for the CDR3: TGTGCCAGCAGCCCCTCACAGGTCCAAGAGACCCAGTACTTC.

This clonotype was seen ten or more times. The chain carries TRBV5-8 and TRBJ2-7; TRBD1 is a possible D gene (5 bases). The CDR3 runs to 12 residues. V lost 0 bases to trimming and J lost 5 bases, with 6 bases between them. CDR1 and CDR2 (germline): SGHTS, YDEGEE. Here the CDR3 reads CASSLVGHEQYF. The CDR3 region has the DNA TGTGCCAGCAGCTTGGTGGGGCACGAGCAGTACTTC.

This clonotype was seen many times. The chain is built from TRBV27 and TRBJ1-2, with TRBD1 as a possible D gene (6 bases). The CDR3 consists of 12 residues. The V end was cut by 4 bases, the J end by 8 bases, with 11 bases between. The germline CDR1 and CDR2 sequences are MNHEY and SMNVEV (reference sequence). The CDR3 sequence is CASSSGANGYTF. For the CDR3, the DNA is TGTGCCAGCAGTTCGGGGGCGAACGGCTACACCTTC.

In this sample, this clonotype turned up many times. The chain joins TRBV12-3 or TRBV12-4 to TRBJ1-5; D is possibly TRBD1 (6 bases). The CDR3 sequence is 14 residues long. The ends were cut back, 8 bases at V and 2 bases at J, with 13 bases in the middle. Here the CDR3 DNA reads TGTGCCAGCGCCTTCGCAGGGGGCAATCAGCCCCAGCATTTT. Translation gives CASAFAGGNQPQHF.

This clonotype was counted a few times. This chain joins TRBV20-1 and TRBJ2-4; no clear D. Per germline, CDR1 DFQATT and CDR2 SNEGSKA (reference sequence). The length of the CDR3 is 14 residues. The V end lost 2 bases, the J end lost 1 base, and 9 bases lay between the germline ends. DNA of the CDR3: TGCAGTGCTAGAACCTACGGGGCCAAAAACATTCAGTACTTC. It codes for CSARTYGAKNIQYF.

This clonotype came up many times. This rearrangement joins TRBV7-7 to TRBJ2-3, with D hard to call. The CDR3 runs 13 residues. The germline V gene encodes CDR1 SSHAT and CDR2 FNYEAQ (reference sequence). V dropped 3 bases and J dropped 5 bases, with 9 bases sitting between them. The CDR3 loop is CASSLLPRDTQYF. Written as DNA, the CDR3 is TGTGCCAGCAGCTTGCTACCTCGAGATACGCAGTATTTT.

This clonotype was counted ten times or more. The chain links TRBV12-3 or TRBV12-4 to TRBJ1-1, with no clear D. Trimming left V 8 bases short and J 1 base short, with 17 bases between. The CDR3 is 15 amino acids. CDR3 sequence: CASVSHPRGNTEAFF. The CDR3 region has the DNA TGTGCCAGCGTTTCTCACCCAAGAGGGAACACTGAAGCTTTCTTT.

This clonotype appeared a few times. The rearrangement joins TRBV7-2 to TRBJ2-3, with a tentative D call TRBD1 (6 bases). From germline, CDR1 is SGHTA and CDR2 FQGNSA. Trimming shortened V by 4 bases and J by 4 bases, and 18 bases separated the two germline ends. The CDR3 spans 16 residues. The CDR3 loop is CASSSAGTRSPDTQYF. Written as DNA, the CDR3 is TGTGCCAGCAGCTCAGCAGGGACACGGTCCCCAGATACGCAGTATTTT.

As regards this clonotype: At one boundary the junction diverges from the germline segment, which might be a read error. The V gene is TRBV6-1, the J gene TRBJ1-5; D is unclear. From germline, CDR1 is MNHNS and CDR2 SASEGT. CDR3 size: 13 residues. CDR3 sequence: CASRTTSNKTQNF. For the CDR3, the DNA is TGTGCCAGCAGGACAACTAGCAATAAGACCCAGAATTTT.

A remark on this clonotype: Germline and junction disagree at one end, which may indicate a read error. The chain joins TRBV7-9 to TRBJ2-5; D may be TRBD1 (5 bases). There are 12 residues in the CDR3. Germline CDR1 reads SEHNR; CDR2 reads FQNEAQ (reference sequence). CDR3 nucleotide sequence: TGTGACAGCAGCACAAAGGGGGAGACCCAGTACTTC. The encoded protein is CDSSTKGETQYF.

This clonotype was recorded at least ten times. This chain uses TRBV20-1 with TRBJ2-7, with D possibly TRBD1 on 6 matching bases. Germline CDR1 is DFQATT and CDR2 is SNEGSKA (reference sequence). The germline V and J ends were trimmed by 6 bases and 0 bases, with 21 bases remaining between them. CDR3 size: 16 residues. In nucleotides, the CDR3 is TGCAGTGCCTTCGGCAGTGACAGGCGGACCTCCTACGAGCAGTACTTC. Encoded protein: CSAFGSDRRTSYEQYF.

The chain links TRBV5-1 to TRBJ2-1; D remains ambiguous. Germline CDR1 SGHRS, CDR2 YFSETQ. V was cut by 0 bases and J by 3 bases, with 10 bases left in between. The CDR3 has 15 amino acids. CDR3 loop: CASSLDGLDYNEQFF. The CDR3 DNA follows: TGCGCCAGCAGCTTGGACGGCTTGGACTACAATGAGCAGTTCTTC.

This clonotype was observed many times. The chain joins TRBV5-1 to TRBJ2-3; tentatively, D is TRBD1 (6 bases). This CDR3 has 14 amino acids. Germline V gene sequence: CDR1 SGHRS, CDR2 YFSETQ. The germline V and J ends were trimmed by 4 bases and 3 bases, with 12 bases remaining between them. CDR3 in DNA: TGCGCCAGCAGCCATAACAGGGATACAGATACGCAGTATTTT. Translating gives CASSHNRDTDTQYF.

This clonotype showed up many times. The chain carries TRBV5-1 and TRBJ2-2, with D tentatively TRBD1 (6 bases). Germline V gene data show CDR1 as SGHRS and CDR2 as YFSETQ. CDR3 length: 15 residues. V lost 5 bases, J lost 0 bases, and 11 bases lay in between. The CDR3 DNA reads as TGCGCCAGCAGTTCCGGGACATCGAACACCGGGGAGCTGTTTTTT. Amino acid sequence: CASSSGTSNTGELFF. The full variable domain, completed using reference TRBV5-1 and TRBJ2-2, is KAGVTQTPRYLIKTRGQQVTLSCSPISGHRSVSWYQQTPGQGLQFLFEYFSETQRNKGNFPGRFSGRQFSNSRSEMNVSTLELGDSALYLCASSSGTSNTGELFFGEGSRLTVL.

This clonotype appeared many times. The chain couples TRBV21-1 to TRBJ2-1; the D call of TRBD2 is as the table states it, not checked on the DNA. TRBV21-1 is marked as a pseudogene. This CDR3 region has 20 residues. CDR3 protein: CASSKALDRGLAGAYNEQFF. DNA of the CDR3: TGTGCCAGCAGCAAAGCCCTGGACAGGGGGCTAGCGGGAGCCTACAATGAGCAGTTCTTC.